The 24 T cell receptor beta chains reported below all come from one sample, sequenced in a study of early stage breast cancer tumors. Repertoires were generated with immunoSEQ multiplex PCR, while TCRdb's copy carries only in-frame clones and drops some. The sample has about 21,000 clones; about three quarters are singletons. The sample was blood. Receptor source: a person aged 60 to 70 with breast cancer.

The V and J genes are TRBV5-1 and TRBJ2-1; 10 bases align to TRBD2. Germline trimming cut 1 base from V and 0 bases from J; bases unmatched to any gene: 19. Germline values: CDR1 SGHRS, CDR2 YFSETQ. This CDR3 spans 22 amino acids. CDR3 in DNA: TGCGCCAGCAGCTTGAGAGGGGGCTCTTGGCTAGCGGGAGAGAGCTCCTACAATGAGCAGTTCTTC. This codes for CASSLRGGSWLAGESSYNEQFF.

The gene calls are TRBV9 and TRBJ1-2, with D uncertain. V lost 4 bases, J lost 4 bases, and 20 bases lay in between. The CDR3 spans 16 residues. CDR1 is SGDLS and CDR2 is YYNGEE in the germline V gene. The CDR3 nucleotides read TGTGCCAGCAGCCCCCGGGGAGGGAAAGGCCTCTATGGCTACACCTTC. This gives the protein CASSPRGGKGLYGYTF.

The CDR3 DNA is TGTGCCAGCATCGAAAGGGGGGGGAGGCCAACTAATGAAAAACTGTTTTTT. Its protein product is CASIERGGRPTNEKLFF. V is TRBV28 and J is TRBJ1-4, with D perhaps matching TRBD1 (6 bases). Germline lookup yields CDR1 MDHEN and CDR2 SYDVKM. V was trimmed by 7 bases and J by 0 bases, leaving 18 bases between them. The CDR3 covers 17 residues.

This rearrangement joins TRBV5-1 to TRBJ2-7; D is uncertain. The V end was cut by 0 bases, the J end by 7 bases, with 17 bases between. Germline V gene sequence: CDR1 SGHRS, CDR2 YFSETQ. There are 15 residues in the CDR3. The CDR3 bases are TGCGCCAGCAGCTTGGGCCTGTCTTCAGTTGAGGAGCAGTACTTC. Its protein is CASSLGLSSVEEQYF. Full variable domain (outside the CDR3, taken from reference TRBV5-1 and TRBJ2-7): KAGVTQTPRYLIKTRGQQVTLSCSPISGHRSVSWYQQTPGQGLQFLFEYFSETQRNKGNFPGRFSGRQFSNSRSEMNVSTLELGDSALYLCASSLGLSSVEEQYFGPGTRLTVT.

The genes are TRBV14 and TRBJ2-7; tentative D call: TRBD1 (6 bases). V was cut by 1 base and J by 2 bases, with 15 bases left in between. This CDR3 region has 16 residues. Per germline, CDR1 SGHDN and CDR2 FVKESK. The CDR3 protein is CASSQVGRTVPYEQYF. The CDR3 region has the DNA TGTGCCAGCAGCCAAGTTGGCCGGACAGTACCCTACGAGCAGTACTTC.

V and J are TRBV11-3 and TRBJ2-1, with 13 positions matching TRBD2. This CDR3 spans 16 amino acids. CDR1 and CDR2 (germline): SGHNT, YENEEA. V lost 3 bases to trimming and J lost 8 bases; unmatched junction nucleotides: 7. CDR3 DNA: TGTGCCAGCAGCTTCCAAGGACTAGCGGGAGCGGATGAGCAGTTCTTC. This gives the protein CASSFQGLAGADEQFF. The full variable domain, its missing parts supplied by reference TRBV11-3 and TRBJ2-1, is EAGVVQSPRYKIIEKKQPVAFWCNPISGHNTLYWYLQNLGQGPELLIRYENEEAVDDSQLPKDRFSAERLKGVDSTLKIQPAELGDSAVYLCASSFQGLAGADEQFFGPGTRLTVL.

V usage is TRBV7-8 and J usage is TRBJ2-1; TRBD1 matches at 11 bases. Germline V gene lookup returns CDR1 SGHVS and CDR2 FQNEAQ. Losses at the gene ends were 4 bases for V and 9 bases for J; bases not matched to a gene: 5. The CDR3 is 14 residues long. DNA of the CDR3: TGTGCCAGCAGCTATGGACAGGGGGCGGGTGAGCAGTTCTTC. Translated, it gives CASSYGQGAGEQFF.

This clone turned up a few times. This sequence joins TRBV11-1 and TRBJ2-1; D might be TRBD1 (6 bases). In germline, CDR1 is SGHAT, CDR2 FQDESV (reference sequence). This CDR3 region has 14 residues. V lost 4 bases and J 8 bases, leaving 15 bases between the germline ends. CDR3 region: CASSSPQGSDEQFF. The CDR3, as DNA: TGTGCCAGCAGCTCACCCCAGGGGAGCGATGAGCAGTTCTTC.

V gene TRBV6-1 combines with J gene TRBJ1-5, with D unclear. V was shortened by 2 bases and J by 6 bases, with 5 bases between the two germline ends. CDR3 size: 12 residues. Germline CDR1 and CDR2: MNHNS and SASEGT. CDR3 DNA sequence: TGTGCCAGCAGTGAAAGGGCTCAGCCCCAGCATTTT. It yields the protein CASSERAQPQHF.

CDR3 region: CASSIRDDNEQFF. DNA of the CDR3: TGTGCCAGCAGTATCCGGGATGACAATGAGCAGTTCTTC. The chain carries TRBV6-1 and TRBJ2-1, with D tentatively TRBD2 (5 bases). CDR3 length: 13 residues. Trimming removed 5 bases from V and 5 bases from J, with 10 bases in between. Per germline, CDR1 MNHNS and CDR2 SASEGT.

This chain joins TRBV5-1 and TRBJ2-5; 7 bases map to TRBD2. The CDR3 contains 16 residues. From germline, CDR1 is SGHRS and CDR2 YFSETQ. V lost 2 bases and J lost 5; bases outside the gene matches: 12. The chain's CDR3 is CASSLGSGAMGETQYF. Written as DNA, the CDR3 is TGCGCCAGCAGCTTAGGAAGCGGGGCTATGGGGGAGACCCAGTACTTC.

V and J are TRBV6-5 and TRBJ1-1, with D perhaps TRBD1 (5 bases). Trimming took 0 bases from V and 11 from J, leaving 19 bases between them. This CDR3 has 15 residues. CDR1 and CDR2 (germline): MNHEY, SVGAGI. CDR3 nucleotide sequence: TGTGCCAGCAGTTACTCGGCAGAAGAGGGGCTGAACGCTTTCTTT. Protein: CASSYSAEEGLNAFF.

The chain combines TRBV30 with TRBJ2-7; TRBD1 is a possible D gene (5 bases). Deletions cut 2 bases from V and 1 base from J, with 6 bases between. Germline V lookup: CDR1 GTSNPN, CDR2 SVGIG (reference sequence). The CDR3 length is 12 residues. The CDR3 reads CAWSRGSYEQYF. In DNA, the CDR3 is TGTGCCTGGAGTAGGGGATCCTACGAGCAGTACTTC.

The genes are TRBV14 and TRBJ1-5; tentatively, D is TRBD1 (6 bases). CDR1 is SGHDN and CDR2 is FVKESK in the germline V gene. With 0 bases removed from V and 1 base from J, the gap between germline ends came to 22 bases. CDR3 length: 20 residues. In DNA, the CDR3 is TGTGCCAGCAGCCAAGAATGTAACAGGGCAGAGGTTATAAGCAATCAGCCCCAGCATTTT. Amino acid sequence: CASSQECNRAEVISNQPQHF.

V and J are TRBV30 and TRBJ2-1; D is ambiguous. The CDR3 consists of 14 residues. Germline V CDR1 and CDR2: GTSNPN, SVGIG (reference sequence). The germline V and J ends were trimmed by 0 bases and 6 bases, with 12 bases remaining between them. Here the CDR3 DNA reads TGTGCCTGGAGTGTAGGTCCTCCCCCCAATGAGCAGTTCTTC. It yields the protein CAWSVGPPPNEQFF.

This clone has a single count. The rearrangement uses TRBV30 and TRBJ2-6; D perhaps matches TRBD2 (5 bases). This CDR3 has 14 amino acids. Per germline, CDR1 GTSNPN and CDR2 SVGIG (reference sequence). V was shortened by 5 bases and J by 2 bases, with 10 bases between the two germline ends. CDR3 amino acids: CAWLAIPGANVLTF. CDR3 in DNA: TGTGCCTGGTTAGCGATCCCTGGGGCCAACGTCCTGACTTTC.

The chain recombines TRBV14 with TRBJ2-1; D is ambiguous. Germline values: CDR1 SGHDN, CDR2 FVKESK. Trimming removed 1 base at V and 0 bases at J, with 4 bases between. The CDR3 runs 14 residues. CDR3 loop: CASSQAGSYNEQFF. As DNA, the CDR3 is TGTGCCAGCAGCCAAGCTGGCTCCTACAATGAGCAGTTCTTC.

The V and J genes are TRBV9 and TRBJ2-1, with 8 bases matching TRBD2. Looked up from germline, CDR1 is SGDLS and CDR2 is YYNGEE. There are 18 residues in the CDR3. J was trimmed by 11 bases and V by 3 bases; bases with no gene match: 22. The CDR3 is CASSAYSASGSVNTQQFF. In DNA, the CDR3 is TGTGCCAGCAGCGCGTATTCAGCAAGCGGGAGTGTTAATACACAGCAGTTCTTC. Full variable domain (missing parts from reference TRBV9 and TRBJ2-1): DSGVTQTPKHLITATGQRVTLRCSPRSGDLSVYWYQQSLDQGLQFLIQYYNGEERAKGNILERFSAQQFPDLHSELNLSSLELGDSALYFCASSAYSASGSVNTQQFFGPGTRLTVL.

The rearrangement uses TRBV7-9 and TRBJ1-2, with 9 bases identical to TRBD1. Germline CDR1 is SEHNR and CDR2 is FQNEAQ (reference sequence). The length of the CDR3 is 15 residues. J gave up 4 bases and V 1 base, and 4 bases lay outside the gene matches. CDR3 sequence (DNA): TGTGCCAGCAGCTTAGACAGGGGGCTAGTCTATGGCTACACCTTC. This codes for CASSLDRGLVYGYTF.

The V call is TRBV7-2, the J call TRBJ2-7; maybe TRBD1 (6 bases). This CDR3 region has 16 residues. Germline V lookup: CDR1 SGHTA, CDR2 FQGNSA. Trimming cost V 1 base and J 3 bases, with 16 bases left between them. Written as DNA, the CDR3 is TGTGCCAGCAGCTTAGATGTTCAGGGGACCTTCTACGAGCAGTACTTC. This gives the protein CASSLDVQGTFYEQYF.

V is TRBV27 and J is TRBJ2-7; either TRBD1 or TRBD2 may fit D (5 bases each). The CDR3 is 15 residues long. Germline V CDR1 and CDR2: MNHEY, SMNVEV (reference sequence). V lost 0 bases, J lost 4 bases, and 13 bases lay in between. The CDR3 region has the DNA TGTGCCAGCAGTTTATCTGTAGGGGCGGGTTACGAGCAGTACTTC. Translation gives CASSLSVGAGYEQYF.

V gene TRBV11-3 combines with J gene TRBJ2-7; TRBD2 matches 7 bases. J gave up 3 bases and V 4 bases, and 0 bases lay outside the gene matches. This CDR3 is 12 amino acids long. The V gene's germline CDR1 is SGHNT and CDR2 YENEEA. The CDR3 here is CASSSGGYEQYF. The CDR3 DNA follows: TGTGCCAGCAGCTCGGGGGGCTACGAGCAGTACTTC. The full variable domain, with the rest looked up from reference TRBV11-3 and TRBJ2-7, is EAGVVQSPRYKIIEKKQPVAFWCNPISGHNTLYWYLQNLGQGPELLIRYENEEAVDDSQLPKDRFSAERLKGVDSTLKIQPAELGDSAVYLCASSSGGYEQYFGPGTRLTVT.

The rearrangement uses TRBV7-9 and TRBJ2-1; TRBD1 matches at 8 bases. Trimming took 1 base from V and 6 from J; bases not matched to a gene: 5. The germline V gene has CDR1 SEHNR and CDR2 FQNEAQ (reference sequence). This CDR3 contains 15 residues. The chain's CDR3 is CASSLGQGSGNEQFF. The CDR3 DNA reads TGTGCCAGCAGCTTAGGACAGGGGTCCGGCAATGAGCAGTTCTTC.

This sequence joins TRBV6-4 and TRBJ2-5; possible D gene TRBD2, 6 bases. CDR1 MRHNA and CDR2 SNTAGT come from the germline V gene. The length of the CDR3 is 13 residues. V was cut by 6 bases and J by 6 bases, with 14 bases left in between. In DNA, the CDR3 is TGTGCCAGCAGGGGAGGCTTCGGAAAGACCCAGTACTTC. Its protein product is CASRGGFGKTQYF.